The T cell receptor beta chain under discussion was sequenced for a study of T cells expressing NK-cell markers. Study summary: In sorted CD3+CD56+NKG2C+, CD3+CD56+NKG2C- and CD3+CD56-NKG2C+ T cells, TCR beta repertoires were obtained. The study sequenced eight donors, seven HCMV-seropositive and one seronegative.

cDNA encoding TCR beta was synthesized via 5'RACE template switching incorporating UMIs. TCRdb re-called the 5' RACE reads and gives one entry per CDR3 protein, without DNA. The sample has 200,000 to 300,000 distinct CDR3 sequences. There are 14 residues in the CDR3. The germline CDR1 and CDR2 sequences are LGHNA and YSLEER. Study-level findings and limits: Six donors carried dominant NKG2C+ clonotypes that made up roughly 1.0-7.5% of their CD8+ T cells.

Comments on this clonotype: As yet, its antigen is unknown.

What was sequenced was blood T cells: a sorted CD56 or NKG2C T cell subset, CD4+ or CD8+ T cells, or bulk PBMC T cells (not recorded which). The sequence was obtained from a man younger than 35 in good health. The chain couples TRBV4-3 to TRBJ2-7; the D call from TCRdb, TRBD2, cannot be confirmed without DNA. The CDR3 protein is CASSQGLVTGEQYF.